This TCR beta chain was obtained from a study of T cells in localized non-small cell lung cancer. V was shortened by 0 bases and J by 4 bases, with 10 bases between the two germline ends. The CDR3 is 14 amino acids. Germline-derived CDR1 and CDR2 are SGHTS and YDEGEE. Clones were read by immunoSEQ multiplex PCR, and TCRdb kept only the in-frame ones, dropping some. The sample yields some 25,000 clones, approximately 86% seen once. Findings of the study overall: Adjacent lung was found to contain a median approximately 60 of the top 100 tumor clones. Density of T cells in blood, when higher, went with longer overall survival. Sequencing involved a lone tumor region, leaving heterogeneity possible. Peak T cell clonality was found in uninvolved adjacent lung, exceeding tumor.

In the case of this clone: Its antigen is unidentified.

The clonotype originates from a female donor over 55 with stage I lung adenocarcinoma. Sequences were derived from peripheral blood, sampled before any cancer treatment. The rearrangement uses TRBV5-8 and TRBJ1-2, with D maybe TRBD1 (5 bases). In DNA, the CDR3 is TGTGCCAGCAGCTTGGGGCAGGGCAGCTATGGCTACACCTTC. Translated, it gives CASSLGQGSYGYTF.